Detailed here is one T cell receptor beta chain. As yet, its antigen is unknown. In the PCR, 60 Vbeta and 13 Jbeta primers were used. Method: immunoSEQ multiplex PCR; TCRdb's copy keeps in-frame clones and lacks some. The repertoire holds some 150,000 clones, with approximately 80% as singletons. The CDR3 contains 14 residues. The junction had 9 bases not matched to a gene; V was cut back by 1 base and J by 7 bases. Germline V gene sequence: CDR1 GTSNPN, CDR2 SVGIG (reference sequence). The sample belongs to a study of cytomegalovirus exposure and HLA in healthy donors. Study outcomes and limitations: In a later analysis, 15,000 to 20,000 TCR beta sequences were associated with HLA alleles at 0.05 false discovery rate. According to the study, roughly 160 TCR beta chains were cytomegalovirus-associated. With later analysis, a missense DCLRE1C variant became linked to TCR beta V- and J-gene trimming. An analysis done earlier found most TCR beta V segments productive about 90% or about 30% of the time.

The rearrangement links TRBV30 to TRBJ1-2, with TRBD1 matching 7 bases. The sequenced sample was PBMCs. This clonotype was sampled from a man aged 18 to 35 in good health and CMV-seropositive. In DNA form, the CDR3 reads TGTGCCTGGAGTGCCCCGGACAGACAGGGTGGCTACACCTTC. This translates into CAWSAPDRQGGYTF.